This T cell receptor (beta chain) was observed in a study of neurological immune-mediated disorders. The CDR3 extends over 15 amino acids. V was pared by 4 bases and J by 6 bases, with 6 bases of the junction left unmatched. Germline CDR1 SGHNT, CDR2 YYREEE (reference sequence). By 5'RACE with 10-nucleotide random UMIs, the cDNA was made. MiXCR, applied by TCRdb to the 5' RACE reads, yields one record per CDR3 protein. The table lists 20,000 to 25,000 distinct CDR3 sequences, about 6.3% of them singletons. This clonotype was counted a few times. Its antigen remains unidentified. PBMCs numbering 2 million and stored at -80 C yielded the unsorted libraries. Study outcomes and limitations: Multiple sclerosis patients had less TCR clonal expansion than even healthy controls, unlike HTLV-1-associated myelopathy.

Sequenced sample: PBMCs. The sequence came from a woman in her thirties or forties in good health. The chain couples TRBV5-4 to TRBJ1-6; TRBD1 matches at 8 bases. DNA of the CDR3: TGTGCCAGCAGCATCGGACAGGGTGGTAATTCACCCCTCCACTTT. Protein: CASSIGQGGNSPLHF.